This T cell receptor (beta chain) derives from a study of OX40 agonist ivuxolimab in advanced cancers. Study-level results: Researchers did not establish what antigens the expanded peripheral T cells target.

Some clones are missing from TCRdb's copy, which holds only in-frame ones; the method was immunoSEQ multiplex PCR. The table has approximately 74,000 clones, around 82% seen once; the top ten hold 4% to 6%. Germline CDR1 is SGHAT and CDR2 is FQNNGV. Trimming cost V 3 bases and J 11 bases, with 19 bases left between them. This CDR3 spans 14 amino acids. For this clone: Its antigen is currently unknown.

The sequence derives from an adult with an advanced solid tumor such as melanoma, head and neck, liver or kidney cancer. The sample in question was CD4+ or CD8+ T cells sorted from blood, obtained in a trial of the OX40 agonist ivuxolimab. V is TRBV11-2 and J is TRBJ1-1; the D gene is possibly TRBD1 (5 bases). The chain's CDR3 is CASSLAPGPRSAFF. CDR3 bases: TGTGCCAGCAGCTTGGCTCCGGGACCTCGCAGTGCTTTCTTT.